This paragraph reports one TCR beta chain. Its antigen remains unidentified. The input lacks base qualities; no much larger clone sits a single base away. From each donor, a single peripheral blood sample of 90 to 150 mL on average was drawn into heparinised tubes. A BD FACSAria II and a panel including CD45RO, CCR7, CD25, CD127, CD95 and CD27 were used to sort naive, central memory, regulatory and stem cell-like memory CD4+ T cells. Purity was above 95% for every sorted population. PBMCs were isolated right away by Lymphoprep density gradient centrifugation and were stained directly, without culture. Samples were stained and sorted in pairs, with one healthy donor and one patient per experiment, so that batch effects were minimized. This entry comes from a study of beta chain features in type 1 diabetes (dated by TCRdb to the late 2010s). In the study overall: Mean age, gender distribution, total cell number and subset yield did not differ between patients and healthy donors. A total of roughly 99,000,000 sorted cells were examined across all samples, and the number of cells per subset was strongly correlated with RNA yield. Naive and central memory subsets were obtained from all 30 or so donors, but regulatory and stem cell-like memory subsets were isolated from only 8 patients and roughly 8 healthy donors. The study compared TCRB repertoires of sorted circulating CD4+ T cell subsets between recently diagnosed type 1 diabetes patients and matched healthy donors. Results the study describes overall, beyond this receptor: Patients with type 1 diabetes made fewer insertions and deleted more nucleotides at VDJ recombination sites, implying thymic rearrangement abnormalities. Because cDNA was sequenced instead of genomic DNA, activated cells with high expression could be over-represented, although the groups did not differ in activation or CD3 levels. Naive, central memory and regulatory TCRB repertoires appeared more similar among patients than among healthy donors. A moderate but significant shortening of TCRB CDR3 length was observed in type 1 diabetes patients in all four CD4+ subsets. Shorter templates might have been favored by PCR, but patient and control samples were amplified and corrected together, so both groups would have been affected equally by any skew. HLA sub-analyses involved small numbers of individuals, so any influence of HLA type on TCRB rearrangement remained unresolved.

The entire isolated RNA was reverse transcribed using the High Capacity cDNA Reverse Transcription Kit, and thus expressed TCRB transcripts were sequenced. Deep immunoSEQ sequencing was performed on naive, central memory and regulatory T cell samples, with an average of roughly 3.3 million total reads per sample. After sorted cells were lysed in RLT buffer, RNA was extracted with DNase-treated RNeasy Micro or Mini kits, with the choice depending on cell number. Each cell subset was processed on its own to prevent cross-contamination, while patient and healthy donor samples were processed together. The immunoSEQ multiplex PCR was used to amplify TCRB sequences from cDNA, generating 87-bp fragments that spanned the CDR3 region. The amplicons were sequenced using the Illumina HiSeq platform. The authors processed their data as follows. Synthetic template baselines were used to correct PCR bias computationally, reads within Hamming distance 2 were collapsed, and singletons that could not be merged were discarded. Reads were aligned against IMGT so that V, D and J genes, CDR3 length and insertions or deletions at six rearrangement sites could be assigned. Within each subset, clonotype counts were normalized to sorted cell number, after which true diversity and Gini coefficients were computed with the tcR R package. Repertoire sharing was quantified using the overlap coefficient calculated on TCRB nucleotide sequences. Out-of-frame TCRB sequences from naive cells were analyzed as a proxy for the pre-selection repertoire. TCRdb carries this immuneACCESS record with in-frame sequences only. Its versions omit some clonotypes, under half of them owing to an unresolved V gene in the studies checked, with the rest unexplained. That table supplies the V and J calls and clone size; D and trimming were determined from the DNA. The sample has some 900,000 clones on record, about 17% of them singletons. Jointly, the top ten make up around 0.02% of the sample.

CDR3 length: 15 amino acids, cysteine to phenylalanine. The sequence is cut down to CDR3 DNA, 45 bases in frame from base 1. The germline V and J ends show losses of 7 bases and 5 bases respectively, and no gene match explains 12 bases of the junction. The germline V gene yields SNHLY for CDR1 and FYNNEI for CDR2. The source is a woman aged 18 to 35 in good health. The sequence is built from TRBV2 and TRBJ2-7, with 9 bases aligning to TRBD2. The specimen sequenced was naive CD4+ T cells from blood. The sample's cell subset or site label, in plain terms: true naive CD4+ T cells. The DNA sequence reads TGTGCCAGCAACCTAGAGGCTAGCGGGATTGACGAGCAGTACTTC. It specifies CASNLEASGIDEQYF.